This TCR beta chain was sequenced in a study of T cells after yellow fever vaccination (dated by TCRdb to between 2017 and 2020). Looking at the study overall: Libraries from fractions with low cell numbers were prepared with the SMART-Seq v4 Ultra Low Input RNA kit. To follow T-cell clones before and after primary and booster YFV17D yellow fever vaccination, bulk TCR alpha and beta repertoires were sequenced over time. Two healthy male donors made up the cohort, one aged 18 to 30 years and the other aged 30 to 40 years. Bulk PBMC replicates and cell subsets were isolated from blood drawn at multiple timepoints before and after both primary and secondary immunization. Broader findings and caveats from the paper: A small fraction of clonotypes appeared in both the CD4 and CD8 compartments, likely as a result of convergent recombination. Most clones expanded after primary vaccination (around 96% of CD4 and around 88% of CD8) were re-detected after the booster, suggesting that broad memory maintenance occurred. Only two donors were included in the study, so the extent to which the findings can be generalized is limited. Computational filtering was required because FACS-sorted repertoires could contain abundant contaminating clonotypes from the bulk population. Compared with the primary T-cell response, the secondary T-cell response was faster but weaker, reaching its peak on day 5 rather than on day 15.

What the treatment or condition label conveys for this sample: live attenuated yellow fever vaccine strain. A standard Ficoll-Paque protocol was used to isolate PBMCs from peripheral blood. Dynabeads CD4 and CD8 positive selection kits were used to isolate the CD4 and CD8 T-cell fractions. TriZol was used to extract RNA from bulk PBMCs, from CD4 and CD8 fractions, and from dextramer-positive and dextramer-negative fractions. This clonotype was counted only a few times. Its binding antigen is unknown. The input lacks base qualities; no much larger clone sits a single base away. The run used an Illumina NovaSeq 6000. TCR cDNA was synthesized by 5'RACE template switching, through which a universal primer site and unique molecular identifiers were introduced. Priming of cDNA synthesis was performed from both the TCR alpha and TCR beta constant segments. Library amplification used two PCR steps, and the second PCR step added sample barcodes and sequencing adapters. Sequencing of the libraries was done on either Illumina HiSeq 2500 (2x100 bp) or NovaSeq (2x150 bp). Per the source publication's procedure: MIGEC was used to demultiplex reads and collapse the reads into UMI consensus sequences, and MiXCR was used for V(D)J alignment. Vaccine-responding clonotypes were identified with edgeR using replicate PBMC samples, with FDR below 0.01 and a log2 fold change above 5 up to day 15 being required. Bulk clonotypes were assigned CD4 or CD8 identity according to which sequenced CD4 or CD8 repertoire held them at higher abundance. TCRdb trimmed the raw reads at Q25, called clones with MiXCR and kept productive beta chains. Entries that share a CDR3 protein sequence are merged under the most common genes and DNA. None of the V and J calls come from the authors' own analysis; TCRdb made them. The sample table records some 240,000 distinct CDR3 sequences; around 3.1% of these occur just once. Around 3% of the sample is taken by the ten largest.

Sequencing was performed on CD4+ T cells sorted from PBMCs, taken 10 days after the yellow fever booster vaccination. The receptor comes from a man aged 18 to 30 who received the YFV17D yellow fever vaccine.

The CDR3 protein is CASSLQGAQKLFF. The nucleotide sequence is given as TGTGCCAGCAGCTTACAGGGGGCGCAAAAACTGTTTTTT. The V gene is TRBV7-2 and the J gene is TRBJ1-4; 8 nucleotides in the junction match TRBD1. CDR1 SGHTA and CDR2 FQGNSA were looked up in the germline V gene. For this chain, trimming is 2 bases at the V end and 9 bases at the J end, and the number of junction bases without a gene match is 2. Measured from the cysteine to the phenylalanine, the CDR3 is 13 residues long. The DNA shown is the 39-base CDR3, in frame from base 1.